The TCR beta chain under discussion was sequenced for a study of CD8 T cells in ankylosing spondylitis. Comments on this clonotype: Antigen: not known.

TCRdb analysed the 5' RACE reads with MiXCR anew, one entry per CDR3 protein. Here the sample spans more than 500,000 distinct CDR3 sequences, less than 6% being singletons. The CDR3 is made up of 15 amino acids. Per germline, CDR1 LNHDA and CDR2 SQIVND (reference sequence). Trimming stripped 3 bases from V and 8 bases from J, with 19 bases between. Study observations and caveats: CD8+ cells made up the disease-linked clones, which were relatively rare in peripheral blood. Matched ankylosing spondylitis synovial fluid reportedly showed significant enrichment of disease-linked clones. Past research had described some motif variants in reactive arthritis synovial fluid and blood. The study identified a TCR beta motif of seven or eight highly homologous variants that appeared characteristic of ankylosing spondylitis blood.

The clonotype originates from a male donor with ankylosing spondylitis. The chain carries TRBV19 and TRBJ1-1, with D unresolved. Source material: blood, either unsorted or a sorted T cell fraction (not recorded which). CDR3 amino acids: CASSMPLKRTEEAFF. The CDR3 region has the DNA TGTGCCAGTAGTATGCCTCTGAAACGGACGGAAGAAGCTTTCTTT.